These 31 T cell receptor beta chains came from one sample sequenced in a study of T cells in Graves' hyperthyroidism and ophthalmopathy. The CDR3 regions of TCR beta were amplified from RNA transcripts. With the HTBI primer set, the TCR CDR3 went through a first round of RT-PCR. MiXCR was run by TCRdb on the multiplex PCR reads, yielding one entry per CDR3 protein. Here the sample spans 340,000 or so distinct CDR3 sequences, roughly 23% being singletons. The sample comprised blood. Source of these receptors: a woman aged 45-59 years with Graves' hyperthyroidism.

This chain joins TRBV7-3 and TRBJ2-2; 7 bases map to TRBD1. Germline-derived CDR1 and CDR2 are SGHTA and FQGTGA. V shed 5 bases and J 6 bases; nucleotides not matched to a gene: 9. The CDR3 is made up of 15 amino acids. The CDR3 sequence: CASSPRQGQPGELFF. Here the CDR3 DNA reads TGTGCCAGCAGCCCTAGACAGGGCCAACCCGGGGAGCTGTTTTTT.

As for this clonotype: It may be a read error: a sequence one base away is much more abundant. It is likely a read error, because the conserved phenylalanine at the end of the CDR3 is missing. The rearrangement joins TRBV5-1 to TRBJ2-3; 7 positions match TRBD2. Germline trimming cut 6 bases from V and 3 bases from J; bases unmatched to any gene: 7. From germline, CDR1 is SGHRS and CDR2 YFSETQ. The CDR3 contains 14 residues. The CDR3 DNA reads TGCGCCAGCATGGGCGGGAGACAAACAGATACGCAGTATTCT. Translating it yields CASMGGRQTDTQYS.

Many counts were recorded for this clonotype. V and J are TRBV3-1 and TRBJ1-6, with D maybe TRBD1 (6 bases). With 1 base removed from V and 0 bases from J, the gap between germline ends came to 13 bases. CDR1 is LGHDT and CDR2 is YNNKEL in the germline V gene (reference sequence). This CDR3 has 18 residues. The CDR3 sequence is CASSQVGGLSSYNSPLHF. In DNA, the CDR3 is TGTGCCAGCAGCCAAGTAGGGGGGCTGAGCTCCTATAATTCACCCCTCCACTTT.

The chain combines TRBV9 with TRBJ1-2, with a weak D call TRBD1 (6 bases). This CDR3 comprises 15 residues. Per the germline V gene, CDR1 is SGDLS and CDR2 is YYNGEE. The ends were cut back, 4 bases at V and 7 bases at J, with 20 bases in the middle. CDR3 loop: CASSPSVTDRLGYTF. DNA of the CDR3: TGTGCCAGCAGCCCCTCCGTGACGGACAGACTTGGCTACACCTTC.

There are many counts of this clonotype. V is TRBV28 and J is TRBJ2-3; TRBD2 matches 10 bases. CDR3 length: 14 amino acids. The ends lost 5 bases at V and 6 bases at J; junction bases unmatched: 5. Germline CDR1 is MDHEN and CDR2 is SYDVKM. This CDR3 is CASSPSGSDDTQYF. In nucleotides, the CDR3 is TGTGCCAGCAGTCCTAGCGGGAGTGACGATACGCAGTATTTT. The whole variable domain, filled in from reference TRBV28 and TRBJ2-3, reads DVKVTQSSRYLVKRTGEKVFLECVQDMDHENMFWYRQDPGLGLRLIYFSYDVKMKEKGDIPEGYSVSREKKERFSLILESASTNQTSMYLCASSPSGSDDTQYFGPGTRLTVL.

This clonotype was observed many times. The genes are TRBV20-1 and TRBJ2-7; D unresolved. Germline V gene data show CDR1 as DFQATT and CDR2 as SNEGSKA (reference sequence). V lost 4 bases and J lost 3, with 13 bases in between. This CDR3 has 13 residues. CDR3 nucleotides: TGCAGTGCTACCCGAGAGTGGGGCTACGAGCAGTACTTC. Encoded protein: CSATREWGYEQYF.

This clonotype showed up just a few times. V and J are TRBV5-4 and TRBJ2-1, with TRBD1 matching 8 bases. There are 16 residues in the CDR3. Per germline, CDR1 SGHNT and CDR2 YYREEE (reference sequence). After removal of 0 bases from V and 3 bases from J, the junction contained 5 bases not matched to a gene. DNA of the CDR3: TGTGCCAGCAGCTTGGGGAAACAGGGGGTCTACAATGAGCAGTTCTTC. It encodes CASSLGKQGVYNEQFF.

This chain links TRBV12-3 or TRBV12-4 with TRBJ2-7; maybe TRBD2 (7 bases). Trimming took off 7 bases at V and 5 bases at J, with 15 bases between the two ends. This CDR3 contains 13 residues. CDR3: CASKQGGIDEQYF. The CDR3 DNA reads TGTGCCAGCAAACAGGGAGGGATCGACGAGCAGTACTTC.

This clonotype was counted between two and nine times. CDR3: CASRLAGFTDTQYF. The CDR3 DNA reads as TGTGCCAGTAGACTAGCGGGATTCACAGATACGCAGTATTTT. This chain joins TRBV19 and TRBJ2-3; 10 nucleotides align to TRBD2. The CDR3 consists of 14 residues. The junction had 2 bases not matched to a gene; V was cut back by 6 bases and J by 2 bases. Germline assignment: CDR1 LNHDA and CDR2 SQIVND (reference sequence).

As concerns this clonotype: At one end the junction does not follow the germline gene, possibly because of a read error. The rearrangement joins TRBV12-3 or TRBV12-4 to TRBJ2-2; D tentatively fits TRBD1 or TRBD2 (5 bases each). CDR3 size: 16 residues. The DNA of the CDR3 is TGTGCCAGCACGTTAGACCGGGGCCAGGCCACCGGGAAGCTGTTTTTT. It translates to CASTLDRGQATGKLFF.

There are many counts of this clonotype. The chain uses TRBV6-1 and TRBJ1-4; 8 positions agree with TRBD1. Per germline, CDR1 MNHNS and CDR2 SASEGT. The CDR3 runs 14 residues. V was clipped by 3 bases and J by 7 bases; unmatched bases: 4. CDR3 nucleotides: TGTGCCAGCAGTGATACCGGACAGGGTGAAAAACTGTTTTTT. Translation: CASSDTGQGEKLFF.

This clonotype was seen many times. The chain is built from TRBV3-1 and TRBJ2-5; 7 bases are shared with TRBD1. The V and J ends lost 3 bases and 12 bases, in that order; junction bases with no gene match: 10. CDR3 size: 13 residues. Looked up from germline, CDR1 is LGHDT and CDR2 is YNNKEL (reference sequence). This chain's CDR3 is CASSHNYRQGEYF. The CDR3, as DNA: TGTGCCAGCAGCCATAATTACCGACAGGGCGAGTACTTC.

This clonotype was counted at least ten times. The CDR3 region has the DNA TGTGCCAGCACCGCCGGGACCTACAACTATGGCTACACCTTC. Its protein is CASTAGTYNYGYTF. The chain joins TRBV6-1 to TRBJ1-2, with a weak D call TRBD1 (5 bases). Germline assignment: CDR1 MNHNS and CDR2 SASEGT. V shed 7 bases and J shed 2 bases, with 14 bases lying between them. CDR3 length: 14 amino acids.

In this sample, this clonotype turned up many times. The J gene is TRBJ2-1, the V gene TRBV7-2, with a weak D call TRBD2 (7 bases). Germline V gene data show CDR1 as SGHTA and CDR2 as FQGNSA. V was pared by 7 bases and J by 2 bases, with 18 bases between. There are 16 residues in the CDR3. CDR3 DNA sequence: TGTGCCAGCACTGGGGGGGGCGGGTTAACCTACAATGAGCAGTTCTTC. It translates to CASTGGGGLTYNEQFF.

This CDR3 is CASSPGGTGGGEQFF. CDR3 DNA sequence: TGTGCCAGCAGTCCCGGCGGGACAGGGGGCGGTGAGCAGTTCTTC. This chain uses TRBV27 with TRBJ2-1, with TRBD1 matching over 12 bases. Germline lookup yields CDR1 MNHEY and CDR2 SMNVEV (reference sequence). V shed 5 bases, J shed 9 bases, and the junction held 8 bases outside the gene matches. This CDR3 has 15 residues.

In this sample, this clonotype turned up many times. The rearrangement uses TRBV5-1 and TRBJ2-2; D unclear. The CDR3 loop spans 13 amino acids. The V gene lost 2 bases and the J gene lost 6 bases, with 8 bases spanning the gap. Germline CDR1 reads SGHRS; CDR2 reads YFSETQ. The CDR3 protein is CASSLSLPGELFF. CDR3 DNA sequence: TGCGCCAGCAGCTTAAGCCTCCCCGGGGAGCTGTTTTTT.

CDR3 region: CATSRGVKGRAFF. Here the CDR3 DNA reads TGTGCCACCAGCAGAGGGGTTAAGGGGAGGGCTTTCTTT. This rearrangement joins TRBV15 to TRBJ1-1, with D possibly being TRBD1 (5 bases). Trimming removed 1 base from V and 11 bases from J, with 14 bases in between. In germline, CDR1 is LNHNV, CDR2 YYDKDF (reference sequence). CDR3 size: 13 residues.

In this sample, this clonotype turned up a few times. This chain connects TRBV7-9 to TRBJ2-7; D tentatively fits TRBD1 or TRBD2 (5 bases each). This CDR3 spans 15 amino acids. V lost 1 base and J 5 bases, leaving 15 bases between the germline ends. From germline, CDR1 is SEHNR and CDR2 FQNEAQ (reference sequence). CDR3 amino acids: CASSLGRAGKDEQYF. CDR3 nucleotide sequence: TGTGCCAGCAGCTTAGGGCGGGCAGGGAAGGACGAGCAGTACTTC.

V and J are TRBV12-3 or TRBV12-4 and TRBJ2-1; 7 nucleotides line up with TRBD1. The CDR3 totals 15 residues. The J segment lost 7 bases and the V segment lost 5 bases, leaving 11 bases of the junction unmatched. The CDR3 sequence is CASSPTYRGANEQFF. The CDR3 bases are TGTGCCAGCAGTCCTACGTACAGGGGAGCAAATGAGCAGTTCTTC.

This clonotype was recorded at least ten times. The genes are TRBV5-8 and TRBJ2-7; the D gene is possibly TRBD1 (6 bases). The V gene's germline CDR1 is SGHTS and CDR2 YDEGEE. V dropped 0 bases and J dropped 4 bases, with 11 bases sitting between them. CDR3 size: 14 residues. The CDR3 region has the DNA TGTGCCAGCAGCTTGGAAACAGGGATGTACGAGCAGTACTTC. This sequence encodes CASSLETGMYEQYF. Looking up the rest from reference TRBV5-8 and TRBJ2-7 gives the full variable domain: EAGVTQSPTHLIKTRGQQATLRCSPISGHTSVYWYQQALGLGLQFLLWYDEGEERNRGNFPPRFSGRQFPNYSSELNVNALELEDSALYLCASSLETGMYEQYFGPGTRLTVT.

CDR3 loop: CASSRDAGPGTQYF. CDR3 DNA: TGTGCCAGTAGTCGGGACGCGGGTCCGGGGACCCAGTACTTC. The V and J genes are TRBV19 and TRBJ2-5; either TRBD1 or TRBD2 may supply D (5 bases each). Germline V gene data show CDR1 as LNHDA and CDR2 as SQIVND (reference sequence). Trimming took off 5 bases at V and 7 bases at J, with 17 bases between the two ends. This CDR3 region has 14 residues.

The chain employs TRBV2 and TRBJ2-3, with 8 bases that match TRBD1. This CDR3 region has 15 residues. J gave up 9 bases and V 4 bases, and 12 bases lay outside the gene matches. Germline V gene lookup returns CDR1 SNHLY and CDR2 FYNNEI. The CDR3 DNA is TGTGCCAGCAGTGTTGGACAGGGTCCCGCCGTAACGCAGTATTTT. Protein sequence: CASSVGQGPAVTQYF.

V and J are TRBV3-1 and TRBJ2-2; no definite D call. Germline CDR1 is LGHDT and CDR2 is YNNKEL (reference sequence). The CDR3 sequence is 13 residues long. V was pared by 4 bases and J by 5 bases, with 8 bases between. The CDR3 loop is CASSPFGTGELFF. As DNA, the CDR3 is TGTGCCAGCAGCCCTTTCGGGACCGGGGAGCTGTTTTTT.

This clonotype was picked up many times. The chain employs TRBV24-1 and TRBJ1-1; possibly TRBD1 for D (5 bases). V lost 4 bases to trimming and J lost 3 bases, with 14 bases between them. The germline V gene encodes CDR1 KGHDR and CDR2 SFDVKD. The CDR3 spans 15 residues. The CDR3 DNA is TGTGCCACCAGTGAAGCCGGGGCCGGGGACACTGAAGCTTTCTTT. Amino acid sequence: CATSEAGAGDTEAFF.

This clonotype was observed many times. J is TRBJ1-1 and V is TRBV20-1; D call uncertain. CDR3 length: 13 residues. Trimming left V 6 bases short and J 2 bases short, with 13 bases between. Germline lookup yields CDR1 DFQATT and CDR2 SNEGSKA (reference sequence). The CDR3 is CSATTPRNTEAFF. In DNA form, the CDR3 reads TGCAGTGCCACCACACCACGAAACACTGAAGCTTTCTTT.

The chain carries TRBV3-1 and TRBJ1-2, with D maybe TRBD1 (5 bases). The CDR3 runs to 14 residues. CDR1 and CDR2 from the germline V gene are LGHDT and YNNKEL (reference sequence). V shed 4 bases and J shed 4 bases, with 13 bases lying between them. The CDR3 coding sequence is TGTGCCAGCAGCCCGTCCGTCCAGGGCTATGGCTACACCTTC. It translates to CASSPSVQGYGYTF.

This chain connects TRBV6-5 to TRBJ1-1, with D uncertain. Germline loops: CDR1 MNHEY, CDR2 SVGAGI. The CDR3 contains 14 residues. V lost 2 bases, J lost 1 base, and 8 bases lay in between. The CDR3 loop reads CASSYQEGNTEAFF. In nucleotides, the CDR3 is TGTGCCAGCAGTTACCAGGAGGGGAACACTGAAGCTTTCTTT.

This clonotype was seen repeatedly, ten times or more. The chain uses TRBV2 and TRBJ2-5; D gene uncertain. The CDR3 spans 13 residues. V lost 5 bases to trimming and J lost 2 bases, with 9 bases between them. Per the germline V gene, CDR1 is SNHLY and CDR2 is FYNNEI. CDR3 coding DNA: TGTGCCAGCAGTCTAATGCGACAAGAGACCCAGTACTTC. Encoded protein: CASSLMRQETQYF.

This clonotype was found many times. This sequence joins TRBV7-8 and TRBJ1-4; 10 bases map to TRBD1. Trimming removed 10 bases from V and 8 bases from J; junction bases left unmatched: 7. The CDR3 has 13 residues. Germline CDR1 SGHVS, CDR2 FQNEAQ. DNA for the CDR3: TGTGCCACTCGAGGGACAGGGGCAGAAAAACTGTTTTTT. As protein: CATRGTGAEKLFF.

There are many counts of this clonotype. This sequence joins TRBV20-1 and TRBJ1-1; no clear D gene. The CDR3 consists of 13 residues. V was clipped by 3 bases and J by 2 bases, with 10 bases between them. Germline-derived CDR1 and CDR2 are DFQATT and SNEGSKA (reference sequence). This CDR3 reads CSASGLTNTEAFF. CDR3 DNA: TGCAGTGCTAGTGGGTTGACAAACACTGAAGCTTTCTTT.

Only a few counts were recorded for this clonotype. CDR3: CASSLAAGGPGNTIYF. CDR3 nucleotide sequence: TGTGCCAGCAGCTTAGCCGCGGGGGGACCTGGAAACACCATATATTTT. The V and J genes are TRBV7-6 and TRBJ1-3, with D possibly being TRBD1 (5 bases). V was clipped by 0 bases and J by 2 bases, with 11 bases between them. CDR1 is SGHVS and CDR2 is FNYEAQ in the germline V gene. The length of the CDR3 is 16 residues.